The rows below give T cell receptor beta chains drawn from one sample of a study of vaccination effects on CD4 cells after COVID-19. Assay used: immunoSEQ multiplex PCR; TCRdb lists only in-frame clones, some missing. This sample has approximately 78,000 clones; about 80% occur once, and the top ten carry 1.2%. Their antigen targets remain unknown. The material sequenced was CD4+ T cells from PBMCs cultured with HCoV-229E spike peptides, taken after COVID-19 vaccination. The receptors originated from a human donor who received a COVID-19 vaccine. The CDR3 runs from the conserved cysteine through the conserved F or W. Fields, in order: clone size, D gene, V gene, J gene, CDR3 protein, CDR3 DNA. A D gene is named only where the DNA matches it firmly. For some rows the clone size is stated as once, few or many, or as a class when expanded; others skip it.

.	.	TRBV25-1	TRBJ2-5	CASSEPTAQETQYF	TGTGCCAGCAGTGAACCCACAGCCCAAGAGACCCAGTACTTC
.	.	TRBV24-1	TRBJ2-1	CATSDLGRSLNEQFF	TGTGCCACCAGTGATTTGGGCAGGTCGTTGAATGAGCAGTTCTTC
.	TRBD1	TRBV7-2	TRBJ2-5	CASSLAPGQSQYF	TGTGCCAGCAGCTTAGCGCCGGGACAGAGCCAGTACTTC
.	.	TRBV6-5	TRBJ2-3	CAIRGTGTDTQYF	TGTGCCATCAGGGGCACTGGCACAGATACGCAGTATTTT
.	.	TRBV19	TRBJ1-5	CASRDRANQPQHF	TGTGCCAGTAGAGACAGAGCCAATCAGCCCCAGCATTTT
.	TRBD2	TRBV24-1	TRBJ2-3	CATRAGGRTDTQYF	TGTGCCACCAGGGCGGGGGGGCGGACAGATACGCAGTATTTT
.	TRBD2	TRBV5-1	TRBJ2-5	CASSLELAEETQYF	TGCGCCAGCAGCTTGGAACTAGCGGAAGAGACCCAGTACTTC
.	TRBD1	TRBV18	TRBJ2-5	CASSPDRVKTQYF	TGTGCCAGCTCGCCTGACAGGGTGAAGACCCAGTACTTC
.	TRBD1	TRBV29-1	TRBJ1-1	CSVGGTGGVSEAFF	TGCAGCGTTGGGGGGACAGGGGGCGTATCTGAAGCTTTCTTT
once	.	TRBV5-1	TRBJ2-5	CASSLVAGSETQYF	TGCGCCAGCAGCTTGGTTGCAGGGTCAGAGACCCAGTACTTC
.	.	TRBV13	TRBJ1-5	CASSLGNQPQHF	TGTGCCAGCAGCTTAGGGAATCAGCCCCAGCATTTT
.	.	TRBV3-1/TRBV3-2	TRBJ1-6	CASSQGFGQNTNSPLHF	TGTGCCAGCAGCCAAGGGTTCGGACAGAATACTAATTCACCCCTCCACTTT
.	.	TRBV5-5	TRBJ2-2	CASSLLGAGELFF	TGTGCCAGCAGCTTGCTGGGGGCCGGGGAGCTGTTTTTT
.	.	TRBV18	TRBJ2-5	CASSPQLEGGARTQYF	TGTGCCAGCTCACCCCAACTCGAAGGTGGGGCGCGGACCCAGTACTTC
.	.	TRBV5-1	TRBJ1-2	CASSREGVNYGYTF	TGCGCCAGCAGCCGGGAGGGGGTTAACTATGGCTACACCTTC
.	.	TRBV2	TRBJ1-1	CASRAMNTEAFF	TGTGCCAGCAGGGCGATGAACACTGAAGCTTTCTTT
.	.	TRBV7-9	TRBJ1-3	CASSADGLSGNTIYF	TGTGCCAGCAGCGCGGACGGCCTCTCTGGAAACACCATATATTTT
.	.	TRBV28	TRBJ1-6	CASSLSTGAYSPLHF	TGTGCCAGCAGTTTGTCTACGGGCGCTTATTCACCCCTCCACTTT
.	.	TRBV19	TRBJ1-1	CASSPRTGVNTEAFF	TGTGCCAGTAGTCCTCGGACTGGGGTGAACACTGAAGCTTTCTTT
once	.	TRBV18	TRBJ1-3	CASSTTPGASSGNTIYF	TGTGCCAGCTCGACGACCCCCGGGGCATCGAGTGGAAACACCATATATTTT
.	.	TRBV4-2	TRBJ2-3	CASSQASGLNTDTQYF	TGTGCCAGCAGCCAAGCGAGCGGGCTTAACACAGATACGCAGTATTTT
.	.	TRBV10-3	TRBJ1-4	CAISPGAEKLFF	TGTGCCATCTCTCCAGGGGCCGAAAAACTGTTTTTT
.	TRBD1	TRBV4-1	TRBJ2-4	CASSQQGAENIQYF	TGCGCCAGCAGCCAACAGGGGGCGGAAAACATTCAGTACTTC
.	TRBD1	TRBV11-2	TRBJ1-2	CASSLVKGTGDYGYTF	TGTGCCAGCAGCTTAGTAAAAGGTACAGGGGACTATGGCTACACCTTC
.	TRBD2	TRBV23-1	TRBJ2-2	CASSQGGFKGTGELFF	TGCGCCAGCAGTCAGGGGGGGTTCAAGGGCACCGGGGAGCTGTTTTTT
.	TRBD1	TRBV3-1/TRBV3-2	TRBJ2-3	CASSQDVQGADTQYF	TGTGCCAGCAGCCAAGATGTACAGGGGGCGGATACGCAGTATTTT
.	.	TRBV30	TRBJ1-3	CAWSYLVVPSGQYSGQRTIYF	TGTGCCTGGAGTTATCTGGTGGTCCCAAGTGGACAGTACTCAGGGCAGCGGACCATATATTTT
.	.	TRBV12-3/TRBV12-4	TRBJ2-1	CASSSRNEQFF	TGTGCCAGCAGTTCGAGAAATGAGCAGTTCTTC
.	.	TRBV7-3	TRBJ2-3	CASSQQAGVGDTQYF	TGTGCCAGCAGCCAACAGGCAGGGGTGGGAGATACGCAGTATTTT
.	TRBD1	TRBV3-1/TRBV3-2	TRBJ2-3	CASSQVPGGPSKGYF	TGTGCCAGCAGCCAAGTCCCAGGGGGCCCTTCTAAGGGATATTTT
.	.	TRBV5-1	TRBJ1-4	CASRGDVANEKLFF	TGCGCCAGCAGGGGGGATGTAGCTAATGAAAAACTGTTTTTT
.	.	TRBV28	TRBJ1-4	CASSLGGPGPNEKLFF	TGTGCCAGCAGTTTAGGAGGACCAGGGCCAAATGAAAAACTGTTTTTT
.	.	TRBV6-5	TRBJ1-2	CASSYEGIGGYTF	TGTGCCAGCAGTTACGAAGGGATCGGCGGCTACACCTTC
.	TRBD2	TRBV5-4	TRBJ2-1	CASSLGGGSGFF	TGTGCCAGCAGCTTGGGCGGGGGTAGCGGGTTCTTC
.	.	TRBV3-1/TRBV3-2	TRBJ2-5	CASSQRGAQETQYF	TGTGCCAGCAGCCAACGGGGGGCCCAAGAGACCCAGTACTTC
.	.	TRBV29-1	TRBJ2-5	CSVGQVQETQYF	TGCAGCGTTGGACAGGTCCAAGAGACCCAGTACTTC
.	.	TRBV4-2	TRBJ2-3	CASSRMGGSGTDTQYF	TGTGCCAGCAGCCGCATGGGGGGAAGCGGCACAGATACGCAGTATTTT
.	.	TRBV2	TRBJ1-1	CASSDITHTEAFF	TGTGCCAGCAGTGATATCACTCACACTGAAGCTTTCTTT
.	TRBD1	TRBV5-1	TRBJ1-4	CASSRDRGREKLFF	TGCGCCAGCAGCCGCGACAGGGGCAGAGAAAAACTGTTTTTT
.	.	TRBV7-8	TRBJ1-2	CASRREESVAINYGYTF	TGTGCCAGCCGAAGAGAGGAAAGCGTGGCGATAAACTATGGCTACACCTTC
.	.	TRBV5-1	TRBJ2-5	CASSLMTDQETQYF	TGCGCCAGCAGCCTGATGACAGACCAAGAGACCCAGTACTTC
once	TRBD2	TRBV5-1	TRBJ2-1	CASSPQLAGSSYNEQFF	TGCGCCAGCAGCCCACAACTAGCGGGCAGCTCCTACAATGAGCAGTTCTTC